One T cell receptor (beta chain) is described in this entry. Antigen specificity is unknown. These data belong to a study of T cells in tumors after PD-1 blockade. Across the study: Daily vismodegib 150 mg continued in a subset of anti-PD-1-treated patients. On average, tumor samples gave approximately 25,000 TCR templates and several thousand unique clonotypes.

Findings and caveats of the study: Clonal replacement was seen across treatment, not between pre-treatment samples. Some novel exhausted tumor clones appeared in pre-treatment blood, suggesting peripheral recruitment.

This table comes from immunoSEQ multiplex PCR, and its TCRdb copy is limited to in-frame clones, with some not included. The repertoire holds 3,500 to 4,500 clones, with roughly two thirds as singletons. Sequenced here: tumor tissue, sampled before anti-PD-1 treatment. The TCR originated in a human donor with basal cell carcinoma.

The CDR3 here is CASSNPAGVSYNEQFF. CDR3 nucleotide sequence: TGTGCCAGTAGTAACCCAGCGGGAGTCTCCTACAATGAGCAGTTCTTC. The genes are TRBV19 and TRBJ2-1, with 8 nucleotides matching TRBD2. This CDR3 spans 16 amino acids. CDR1 is LNHDA, CDR2 SQIVND, per germline (reference sequence). Germline trimming cut 4 bases from V and 0 bases from J; bases unmatched to any gene: 5.